This TCR beta chain stems from a study of CD8+CD57+ T cells in acquired aplastic anemia. About the research overall: Average DNA yield from sorted CD4+ and CD8+ cells was around 3.2 ug. Sequencing produced an average of roughly 10 million reads per healthy donor for CD4+ cells.

This clonotype was counted a few times. Its antigen is not known. Germline CDR1 and CDR2: SGDLS and YYNGEE. This CDR3 region has 16 residues. J was trimmed by 2 bases and V by 3 bases; bases with no gene match: 1. Both TCR beta VDJ combination and CDR3 sequence profiling were carried out. Genomic DNA was the template for this profiling. In TCRdb, the reads were re-called with MiXCR into one record per CDR3 protein. The table has some 200,000 distinct CDR3 sequences, 34% seen once; the top ten hold around 1.1%. Study findings and constraints: Patients and controls shared under 35 CD8+ CDR3 sequences, highly expressed in patients.

The V call is TRBV9, the J call TRBJ2-1, with TRBD2 matching 14 bases. The sample comprised sorted CD4+, CD8+, or CD8+CD57+ T cells (not recorded which) from PBMCs. The source of this sequence is a human donor in good health, serving as a control. This CDR3 reads CASSEGLAGAYNEQFF. The CDR3 nucleotides read TGTGCCAGCAGCGAGGGACTAGCGGGAGCCTACAATGAGCAGTTCTTC.